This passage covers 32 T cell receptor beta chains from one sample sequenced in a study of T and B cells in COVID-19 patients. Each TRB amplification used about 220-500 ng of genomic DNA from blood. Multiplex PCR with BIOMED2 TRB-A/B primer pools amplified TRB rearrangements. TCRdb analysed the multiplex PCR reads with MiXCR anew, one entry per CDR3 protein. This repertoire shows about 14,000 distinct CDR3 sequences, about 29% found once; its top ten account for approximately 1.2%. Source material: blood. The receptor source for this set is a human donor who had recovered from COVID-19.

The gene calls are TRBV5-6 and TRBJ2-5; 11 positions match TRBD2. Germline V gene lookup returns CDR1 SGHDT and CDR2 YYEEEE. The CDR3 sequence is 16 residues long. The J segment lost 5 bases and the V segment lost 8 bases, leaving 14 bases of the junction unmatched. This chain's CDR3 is CARSLLAGGCRETQYF. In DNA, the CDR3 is TGTGCCAGAAGCCTCTTAGCGGGAGGGTGCCGGGAGACCCAGTACTTC.

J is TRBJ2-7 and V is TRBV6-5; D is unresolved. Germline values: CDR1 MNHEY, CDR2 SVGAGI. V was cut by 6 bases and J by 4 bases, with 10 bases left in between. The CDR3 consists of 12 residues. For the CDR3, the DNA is TGTGCCAGCAGCCAAGAGCTTTACGAGCAGTACTTC. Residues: CASSQELYEQYF.

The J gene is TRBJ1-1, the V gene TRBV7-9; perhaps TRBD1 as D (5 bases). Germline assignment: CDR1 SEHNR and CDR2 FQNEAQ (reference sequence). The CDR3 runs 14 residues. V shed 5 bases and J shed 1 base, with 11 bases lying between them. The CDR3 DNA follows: TGTGCCAGCAGCCGGGGACCGCCGAACACTGAAGCTTTCTTT. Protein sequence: CASSRGPPNTEAFF. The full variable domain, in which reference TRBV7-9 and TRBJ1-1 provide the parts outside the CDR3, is DTGVSQNPRHKITKRGQNVTFRCDPISEHNRLYWYRQTLGQGPEFLTYFQNEAQLEKSRLLSDRFSAERPKGSFSTLEIQRTEQGDSAMYLCASSRGPPNTEAFFGQGTRLTVV.

The CDR3, as DNA: TGCATGACTAGCGCATACAATGAGCAGTTCTTC. Amino acids: CMTSAYNEQFF. The chain couples TRBV20-1 to TRBJ2-1, with 8 bases that match TRBD2. The CDR3 spans 11 residues. The germline V gene encodes CDR1 DFQATT and CDR2 SNEGSKA (reference sequence).

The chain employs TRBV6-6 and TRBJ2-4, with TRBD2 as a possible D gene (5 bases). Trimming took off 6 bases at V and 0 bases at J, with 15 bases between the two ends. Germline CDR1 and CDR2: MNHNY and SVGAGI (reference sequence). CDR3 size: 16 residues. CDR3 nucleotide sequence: TGTGCCAGCAGCCTCCCAAGCGGATTAGCCAAAAACATTCAGTACTTC. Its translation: CASSLPSGLAKNIQYF.

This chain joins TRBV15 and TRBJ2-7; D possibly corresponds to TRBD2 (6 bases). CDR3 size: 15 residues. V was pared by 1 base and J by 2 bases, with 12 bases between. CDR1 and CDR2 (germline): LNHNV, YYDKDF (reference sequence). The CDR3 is CATSRGGGLTYEQYF. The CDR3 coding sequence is TGTGCCACCAGCAGAGGTGGAGGGTTGACCTACGAGCAGTACTTC.

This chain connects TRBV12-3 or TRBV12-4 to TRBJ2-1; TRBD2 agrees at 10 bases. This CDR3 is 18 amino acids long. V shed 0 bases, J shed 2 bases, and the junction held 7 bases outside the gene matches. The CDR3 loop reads CASSLALGTSATYNEQFF. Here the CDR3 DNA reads TGTGCCAGCAGTTTAGCGCTGGGGACTAGCGCAACCTACAATGAGCAGTTCTTC.

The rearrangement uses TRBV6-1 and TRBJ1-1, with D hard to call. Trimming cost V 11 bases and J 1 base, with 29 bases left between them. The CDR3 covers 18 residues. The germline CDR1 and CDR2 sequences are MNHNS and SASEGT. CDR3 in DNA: TGTGCCGAATACCGACCCGGGTCCGACAAAAGGTCGAACACTGAAGCTTTCTTT. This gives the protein CAEYRPGSDKRSNTEAFF.

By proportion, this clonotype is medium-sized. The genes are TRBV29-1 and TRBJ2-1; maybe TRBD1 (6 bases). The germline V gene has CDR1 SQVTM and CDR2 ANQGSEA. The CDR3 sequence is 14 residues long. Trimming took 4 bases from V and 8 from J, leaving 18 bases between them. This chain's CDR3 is CSVGIETGRDEQFF. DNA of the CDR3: TGCAGCGTTGGGATCGAGACAGGCAGGGATGAGCAGTTCTTC.

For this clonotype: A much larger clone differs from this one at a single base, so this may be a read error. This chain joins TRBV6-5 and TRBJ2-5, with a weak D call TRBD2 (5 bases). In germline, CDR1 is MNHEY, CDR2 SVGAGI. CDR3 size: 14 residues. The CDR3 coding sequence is TGTACCAGCAGATCCAGCGGTAGACAAGAGACCCAGTACTTC. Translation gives CTSRSSGRQETQYF.

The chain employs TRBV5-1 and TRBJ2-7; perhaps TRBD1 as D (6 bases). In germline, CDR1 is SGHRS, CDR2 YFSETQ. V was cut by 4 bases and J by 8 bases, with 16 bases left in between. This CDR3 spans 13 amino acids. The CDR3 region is CASSPGQFDKQYF. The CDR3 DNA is TGCGCCAGCAGCCCTGGACAGTTCGATAAGCAGTACTTC.

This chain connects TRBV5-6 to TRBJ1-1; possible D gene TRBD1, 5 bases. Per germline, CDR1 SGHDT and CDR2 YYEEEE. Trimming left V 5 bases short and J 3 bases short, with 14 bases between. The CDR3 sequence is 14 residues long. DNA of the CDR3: TGTGCCAGCAGACCGTGGGGAGGGGACACTGAAGCTTTCTTT. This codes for CASRPWGGDTEAFF.

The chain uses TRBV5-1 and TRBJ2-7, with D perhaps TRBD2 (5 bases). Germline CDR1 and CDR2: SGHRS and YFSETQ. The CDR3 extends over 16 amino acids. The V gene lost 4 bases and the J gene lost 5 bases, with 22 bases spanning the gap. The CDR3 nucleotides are TGCGCCAGCAGCCCAGCGGTGGCGGGCCTCCTAAACGAGCAGTACTTC. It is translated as CASSPAVAGLLNEQYF.

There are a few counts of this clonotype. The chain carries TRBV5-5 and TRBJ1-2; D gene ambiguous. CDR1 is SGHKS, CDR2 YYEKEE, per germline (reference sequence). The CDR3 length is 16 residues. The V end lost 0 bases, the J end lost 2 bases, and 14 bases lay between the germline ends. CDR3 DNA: TGTGCCAGCAGCTTGGAAGGGTCCCTAACAAACTATGGCTACACCTTC. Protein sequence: CASSLEGSLTNYGYTF.

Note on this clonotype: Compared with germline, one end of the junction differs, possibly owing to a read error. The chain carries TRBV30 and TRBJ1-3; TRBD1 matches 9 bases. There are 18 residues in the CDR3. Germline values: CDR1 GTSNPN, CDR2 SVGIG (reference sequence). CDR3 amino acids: CAWRTGGTGFSSGNTINF. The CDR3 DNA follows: TGTGCCTGGAGGACGGGAGGGACAGGGTTTTCCTCTGGAAACACCATAAATTTT. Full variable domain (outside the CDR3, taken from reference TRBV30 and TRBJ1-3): SQTIHQWPATLVQPVGSPLSLECTVEGTSNPNLYWYRQAAGRGLQLLFYSVGIGQISSEVPQNLSASRPQDRQFILSSKKLLLSDSGFYLCAWRTGGTGFSSGNTINFGEGSWLTVV.

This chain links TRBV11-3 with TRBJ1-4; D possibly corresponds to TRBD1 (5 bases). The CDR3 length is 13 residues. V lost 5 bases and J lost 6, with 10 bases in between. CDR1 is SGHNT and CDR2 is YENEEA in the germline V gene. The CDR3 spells CASSHRQYEKLFF. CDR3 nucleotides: TGTGCCAGCAGCCACCGACAGTATGAAAAACTGTTTTTT.

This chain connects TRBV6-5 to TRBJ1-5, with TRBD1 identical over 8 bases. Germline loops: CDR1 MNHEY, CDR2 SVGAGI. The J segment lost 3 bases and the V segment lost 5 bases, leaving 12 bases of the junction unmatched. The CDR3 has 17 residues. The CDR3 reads CASSTGQGPPINQPQHF. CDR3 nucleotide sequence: TGTGCCAGCAGTACCGGACAGGGTCCTCCAATCAATCAGCCCCAGCATTTT.

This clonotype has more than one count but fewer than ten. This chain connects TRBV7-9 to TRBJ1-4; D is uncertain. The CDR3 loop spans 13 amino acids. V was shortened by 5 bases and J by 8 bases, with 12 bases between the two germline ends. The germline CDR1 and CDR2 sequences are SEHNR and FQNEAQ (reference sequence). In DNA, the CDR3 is TGTGCCAGCAGCGAATCTATAGAGGAAAAACTGTTTTTT. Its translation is CASSESIEEKLFF.

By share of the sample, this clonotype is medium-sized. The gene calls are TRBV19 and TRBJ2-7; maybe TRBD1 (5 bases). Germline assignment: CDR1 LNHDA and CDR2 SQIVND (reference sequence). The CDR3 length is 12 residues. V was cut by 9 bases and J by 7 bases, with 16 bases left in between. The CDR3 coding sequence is TGTGCCAGCTCGCCGGTGGGGCTTGAGCAGTACTTC. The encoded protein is CASSPVGLEQYF. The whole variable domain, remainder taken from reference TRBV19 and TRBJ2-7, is DGGITQSPKYLFRKEGQNVTLSCEQNLNHDAMYWYRQDPGQGLRLIYYSQIVNDFQKGDIAEGYSVSREKKESFPLTVTSAQKNPTAFYLCASSPVGLEQYFGPGTRLTVT.

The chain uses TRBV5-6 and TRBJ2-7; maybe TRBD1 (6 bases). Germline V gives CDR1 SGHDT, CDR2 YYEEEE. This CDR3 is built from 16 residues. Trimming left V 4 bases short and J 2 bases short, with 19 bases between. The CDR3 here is CASSQDGRQDTYEQYF. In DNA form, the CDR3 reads TGTGCCAGCAGCCAAGACGGTAGACAGGATACCTACGAGCAGTACTTC.

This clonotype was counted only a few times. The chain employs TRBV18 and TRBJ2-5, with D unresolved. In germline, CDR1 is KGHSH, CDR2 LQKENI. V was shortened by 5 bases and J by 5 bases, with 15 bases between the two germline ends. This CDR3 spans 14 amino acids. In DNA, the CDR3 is TGTGCCAGCTCAAAGGAGTGGGTGGAGGAGACCCAGTACTTC. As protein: CASSKEWVEETQYF.

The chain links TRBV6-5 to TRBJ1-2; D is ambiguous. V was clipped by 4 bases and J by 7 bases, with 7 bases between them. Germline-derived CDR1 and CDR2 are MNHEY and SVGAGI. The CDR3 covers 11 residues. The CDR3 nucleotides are TGTGCCAGCAGTTTGAATGGTGGCTACACCTTC. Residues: CASSLNGGYTF.

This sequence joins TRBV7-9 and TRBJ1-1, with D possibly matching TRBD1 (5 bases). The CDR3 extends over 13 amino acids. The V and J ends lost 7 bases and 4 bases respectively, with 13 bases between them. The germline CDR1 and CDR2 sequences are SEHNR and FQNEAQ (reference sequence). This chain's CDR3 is CASTLSGSTEAFF. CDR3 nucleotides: TGTGCCAGCACCCTCTCAGGGAGCACTGAAGCTTTCTTT.

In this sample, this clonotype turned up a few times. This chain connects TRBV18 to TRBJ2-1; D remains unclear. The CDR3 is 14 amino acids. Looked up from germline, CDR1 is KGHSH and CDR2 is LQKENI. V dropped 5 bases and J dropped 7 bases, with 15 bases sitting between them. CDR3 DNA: TGTGCCAGCTCAATCGGTACAACCGGGAATGAGCAGTTCTTC. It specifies CASSIGTTGNEQFF.

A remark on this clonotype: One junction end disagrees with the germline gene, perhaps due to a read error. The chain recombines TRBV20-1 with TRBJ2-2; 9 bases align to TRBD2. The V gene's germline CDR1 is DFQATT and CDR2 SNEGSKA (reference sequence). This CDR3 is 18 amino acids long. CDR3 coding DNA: TGCAGTGCTAGAGACCCCCGGACTAGCGTCCAAAACACCAGGGAGCTGTTTTTT. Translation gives CSARDPRTSVQNTRELFF.

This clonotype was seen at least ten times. DNA for the CDR3: TGTGCCAGCAGCTTTGGCAGGGGCACCGGGGAGCTGTTTTTT. Amino acids: CASSFGRGTGELFF. This chain uses TRBV5-5 with TRBJ2-2; possibly TRBD1 for D (6 bases). The germline V gene encodes CDR1 SGHKS and CDR2 YYEKEE (reference sequence). Between the trimmed V and J ends, which lost 2 bases and 4 bases, there was a span of 9 bases. CDR3 size: 14 residues.

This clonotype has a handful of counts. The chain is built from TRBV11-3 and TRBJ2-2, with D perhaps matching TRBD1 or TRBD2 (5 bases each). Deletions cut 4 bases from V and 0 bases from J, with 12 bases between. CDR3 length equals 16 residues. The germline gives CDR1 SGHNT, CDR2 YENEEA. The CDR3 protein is CASSWTRDPNTGELFF. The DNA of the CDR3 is TGTGCCAGCAGCTGGACCCGGGACCCGAACACCGGGGAGCTGTTTTTT.

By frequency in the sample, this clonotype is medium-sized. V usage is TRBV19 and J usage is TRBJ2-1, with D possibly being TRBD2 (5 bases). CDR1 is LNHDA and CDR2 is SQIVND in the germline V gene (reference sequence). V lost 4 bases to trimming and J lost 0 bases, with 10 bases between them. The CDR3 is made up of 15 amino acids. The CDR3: CASSKRPDSYNEQFF. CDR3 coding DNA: TGTGCCAGTAGTAAGCGGCCCGACTCCTACAATGAGCAGTTCTTC. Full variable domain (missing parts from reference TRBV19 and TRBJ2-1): DGGITQSPKYLFRKEGQNVTLSCEQNLNHDAMYWYRQDPGQGLRLIYYSQIVNDFQKGDIAEGYSVSREKKESFPLTVTSAQKNPTAFYLCASSKRPDSYNEQFFGPGTRLTVL.

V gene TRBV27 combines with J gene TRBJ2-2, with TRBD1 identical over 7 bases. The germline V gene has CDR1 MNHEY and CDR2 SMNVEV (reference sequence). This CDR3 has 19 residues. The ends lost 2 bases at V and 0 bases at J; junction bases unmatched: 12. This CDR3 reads CASSLIGGRVSTNTGELFF. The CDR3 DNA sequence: TGTGCCAGCAGTTTAATAGGGGGCAGGGTGTCGACGAACACCGGGGAGCTGTTTTTT.

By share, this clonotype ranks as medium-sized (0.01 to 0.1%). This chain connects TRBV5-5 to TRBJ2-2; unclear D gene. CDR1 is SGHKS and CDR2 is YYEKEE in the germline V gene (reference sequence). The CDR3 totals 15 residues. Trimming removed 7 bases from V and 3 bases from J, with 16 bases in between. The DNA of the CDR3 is TGTGCCAGCGATTCCCGAGTGTCGGACACCGGGGAGCTGTTTTTT. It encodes CASDSRVSDTGELFF.

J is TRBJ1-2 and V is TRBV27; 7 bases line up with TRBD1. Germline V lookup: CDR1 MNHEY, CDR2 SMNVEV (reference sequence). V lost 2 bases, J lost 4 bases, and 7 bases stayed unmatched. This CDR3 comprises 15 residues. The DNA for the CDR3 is TGTGCCAGCAGTTTAACCCGACAGGGTAGCTATGGCTACACCTTC. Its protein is CASSLTRQGSYGYTF.

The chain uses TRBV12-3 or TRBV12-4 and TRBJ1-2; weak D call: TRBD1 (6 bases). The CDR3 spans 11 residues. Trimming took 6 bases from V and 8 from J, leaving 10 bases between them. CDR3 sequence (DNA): TGTGCCAGCAGCCTACAGGGCGGCTACACCTTC. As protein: CASSLQGGYTF.